The 16 T cell receptor beta chains below come from one sample, sequenced in a study of post-analysis software for immune sequencing data. Antigens for these TCRs are unknown. TCR beta libraries were prepared from cDNA with unique molecular identifiers. Each CDR3 protein is one row after TCRdb ran MiXCR on the PCR reads. This sample has fewer than 600,000 distinct CDR3 sequences, with less than 45% found just once. Study results and caveats: Five or six TRBV segments were more frequent in patients than controls; TRBV5-6, TRBV5-1 and TRBV20-1 belonged to this group.

Sequenced material: blood. The receptors shown here come from a girl under 18 with multiple sclerosis.

The chain uses TRBV27 and TRBJ1-1; no firm D call. This CDR3 region has 13 residues. The V gene lost 6 bases and the J gene lost 6 bases, with 14 bases spanning the gap. Germline CDR1 MNHEY, CDR2 SMNVEV (reference sequence). Here the CDR3 DNA reads TGTGCCAGCAGCGGCGGGGTGATCGCTGAAGCTTTCTTT. This translates into CASSGGVIAEAFF.

In DNA form, the CDR3 reads TGCGCCAGCGGAAAGGACTGGACCGATCCATTAAAAAACATTCAGTACTTC. Residues: CASGKDWTDPLKNIQYF. The chain employs TRBV5-1 and TRBJ2-4; D is possibly TRBD2 (5 bases). CDR1 is SGHRS and CDR2 is YFSETQ in the germline V gene. This CDR3 is built from 17 residues. V was shortened by 7 bases and J by 4 bases, with 24 bases between the two germline ends.

This clonotype was detected only a few times. The chain is built from TRBV12-3 or TRBV12-4 and TRBJ2-7, with 8 bases matching TRBD1. The CDR3 has 17 residues. The junction had 12 bases not matched to a gene; V was cut back by 0 bases and J by 5 bases. CDR3 DNA: TGTGCCAGCAGTTTAGCGGCCCGGGACAGGAAAAGGAACGAGCAGTACTTC. Encoded protein: CASSLAARDRKRNEQYF.

The CDR3 region has the DNA TGTGCCAACAGACTAGCTAGCTCCTACAATGAGCAGTTCTTC. Amino acids: CANRLASSYNEQFF. The chain is built from TRBV12-3 or TRBV12-4 and TRBJ2-1; 7 positions agree with TRBD2. The CDR3 length is 14 residues. The junction had 6 bases not matched to a gene; V was cut back by 10 bases and J by 0 bases.

This clonotype was recorded only once. The chain links TRBV21-1 to TRBJ1-5. TRBV21-1 is a documented pseudogene. CDR3 length equals 13 residues. The CDR3 DNA reads TGTGCCAGCAGCAAAGGGGCTGAGCAGCCCCAGCATTTT. Translation: CASSKGAEQPQHF.

Only a few counts were recorded for this clonotype. This rearrangement joins TRBV5-1 to TRBJ2-5; D is ambiguous. Trimming stripped 0 bases from V and 7 bases from J, with 13 bases between. Germline V gene lookup returns CDR1 SGHRS and CDR2 YFSETQ. The length of the CDR3 is 14 residues. DNA of the CDR3: TGCGCCAGCAGCTTGGCCCCGGGTTTGGTGACCCAGTACTTC. Encoded protein: CASSLAPGLVTQYF.

This clonotype has only a few counts. The chain is built from TRBV20-1 and TRBJ2-1, with 8 bases identical to TRBD2. The germline V gene encodes CDR1 DFQATT and CDR2 SNEGSKA (reference sequence). V lost 4 bases to trimming and J lost 0 bases; unmatched junction nucleotides: 5. The CDR3 covers 15 residues. The CDR3 loop reads CSATRSGNSYNEQFF. CDR3 DNA sequence: TGCAGTGCTACTCGTAGCGGGAACTCCTACAATGAGCAGTTCTTC.

This chain joins TRBV6-5 and TRBJ2-1, with 12 bases matching TRBD2. This CDR3 has 16 amino acids. With V trimmed by 6 bases and J by 3 bases, 6 bases remained unmatched. Germline lookup yields CDR1 MNHEY and CDR2 SVGAGI. The CDR3 nucleotides read TGTGCCAGCAGGGGACTAGCGGGTTTGGGCTACAATGAGCAGTTCTTC. Protein sequence: CASRGLAGLGYNEQFF.

In its sample, this clonotype was seen a few times. This chain connects TRBV7-6 to TRBJ2-5; 7 nucleotides match TRBD1. The germline V gene has CDR1 SGHVS and CDR2 FNYEAQ. CDR3 size: 13 residues. After removal of 5 bases from V and 4 bases from J, the junction contained 4 bases not matched to a gene. The DNA for the CDR3 is TGTGCCAGCAGCATGTACAGGGGAGAGACCCAGTACTTC. It translates to CASSMYRGETQYF.

The chain couples TRBV5-1 to TRBJ2-7; TRBD1 is a possible D gene (5 bases). The V gene's germline CDR1 is SGHRS and CDR2 YFSETQ. CDR3 length: 14 residues. V shed 3 bases and J shed 4 bases, with 14 bases lying between them. The CDR3 sequence is CASSSRAGKYEQYF. In nucleotides, the CDR3 is TGCGCCAGCAGCTCTCGGGCAGGGAAATACGAGCAGTACTTC.

V usage is TRBV27 and J usage is TRBJ2-3; D gene unclear. The V gene lost 6 bases and the J gene lost 0 bases, with 10 bases spanning the gap. Germline V gene data show CDR1 as MNHEY and CDR2 as SMNVEV (reference sequence). CDR3 size: 14 residues. CDR3 in amino acids: CASRRLRSTDTQYF. In DNA form, the CDR3 reads TGTGCCAGCAGGAGGCTGCGGAGCACAGATACGCAGTATTTT.

About this clonotype itself: A much larger clone lies one base from this, so it may be a read error. This chain links TRBV11-1 with TRBJ2-1; 10 bases are a match to TRBD2. The CDR3 extends over 14 amino acids. Germline V gene sequence: CDR1 SGHAT, CDR2 FQDESV (reference sequence). J gave up 8 bases and V 8 bases, and 9 bases lay outside the gene matches. DNA for the CDR3: TGTGCCAGCGGAGCGGGAGGGTCCCACGATGAGCAGTTCTTC. The encoded protein is CASGAGGSHDEQFF.

This clonotype has a handful of counts. The chain recombines TRBV13 with TRBJ1-2; the match to TRBD1 covers 7 bases. Germline assignment: CDR1 PRHDT and CDR2 FYEKMQ (reference sequence). The CDR3 consists of 16 residues. J gave up 2 bases and V 5 bases, and 11 bases lay outside the gene matches. The CDR3 reads CASSPRGQQLNYGYTF. For the CDR3, the DNA is TGTGCCAGCAGCCCGAGGGGACAGCAGTTAAACTATGGCTACACCTTC.

The CDR3 protein is CAWSVPLSGDYNEQFF. The CDR3 DNA follows: TGTGCCTGGAGTGTCCCCCTGAGCGGGGATTACAATGAGCAGTTCTTC. J is TRBJ2-1 and V is TRBV30; 7 positions agree with TRBD2. The CDR3 has 16 amino acids. Germline V gene data show CDR1 as GTSNPN and CDR2 as SVGIG (reference sequence). Trimming at V came to 0 bases and at J to 4 bases, leaving 9 bases not matched to a gene.

This chain uses TRBV3-1 with TRBJ2-5; no firm D call. V was cut by 1 base and J by 2 bases, with 20 bases left in between. The CDR3 runs 18 residues. The germline V gene encodes CDR1 LGHDT and CDR2 YNNKEL (reference sequence). CDR3 residues: CASSQVTNPYGRQETQYF. The CDR3 DNA follows: TGTGCCAGCAGCCAAGTAACGAATCCTTACGGGCGGCAAGAGACCCAGTACTTC.

This clonotype was recorded a few times. V usage is TRBV29-1 and J usage is TRBJ2-3, with 10 nucleotides matching TRBD2. The V gene end was trimmed by 8 bases and the J gene end by 5 bases; junction bases not matched to a gene: 10. The CDR3 contains 14 residues. CDR1 is SQVTM and CDR2 is ANQGSEA in the germline V gene. The CDR3 spells CSFSGTSAEDTQYF. CDR3 bases: TGCAGCTTCTCCGGGACTAGCGCGGAAGATACGCAGTATTTT.